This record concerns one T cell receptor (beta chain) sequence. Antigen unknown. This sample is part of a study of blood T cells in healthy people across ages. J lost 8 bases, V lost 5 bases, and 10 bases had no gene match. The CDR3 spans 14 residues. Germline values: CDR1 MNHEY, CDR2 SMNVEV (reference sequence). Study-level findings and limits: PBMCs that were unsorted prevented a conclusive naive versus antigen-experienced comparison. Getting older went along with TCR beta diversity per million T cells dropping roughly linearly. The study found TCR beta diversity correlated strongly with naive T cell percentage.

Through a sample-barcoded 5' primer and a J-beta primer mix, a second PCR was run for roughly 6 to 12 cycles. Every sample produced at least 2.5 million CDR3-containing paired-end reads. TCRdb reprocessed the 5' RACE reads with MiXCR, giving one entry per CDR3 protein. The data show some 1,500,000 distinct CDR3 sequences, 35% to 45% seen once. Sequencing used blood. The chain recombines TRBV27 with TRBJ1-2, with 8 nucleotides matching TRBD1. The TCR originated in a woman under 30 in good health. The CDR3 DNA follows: TGTGCCAGCAGTCCCGCCGGACAGGGTTACGGCTACACCTTC. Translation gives CASSPAGQGYGYTF.